Following are 18 T cell receptor beta chains from one sample sequenced in a study of blood T cells in healthy people across ages. The use of a sample-barcoded 5' primer and a J-beta primer mix characterized a second PCR of about 7 to 12 cycles. TCRdb recomputed calls from the 5' RACE reads with MiXCR, one row per CDR3 protein. The sample lists some 700,000 distinct CDR3 sequences; 40% to 45% were seen once. The sequencing sample was made of blood. The receptors shown here come from a woman in her fifties or sixties in good health.

This clonotype was observed a handful of times. The rearrangement links TRBV12-3 or TRBV12-4 to TRBJ1-5; D may be TRBD1 (5 bases). The germline V and J ends were trimmed by 1 base and 0 bases, with 10 bases remaining between them. The CDR3 loop spans 16 amino acids. The CDR3 DNA is TGTGCCAGCAGTTTAGACGACAGCCATAGCAATCAGCCCCAGCATTTT. This encodes CASSLDDSHSNQPQHF.

V and J are TRBV11-2 and TRBJ2-1; 7 bases fit TRBD1. Looked up from germline, CDR1 is SGHAT and CDR2 is FQNNGV. Trimming at V came to 5 bases and at J to 9 bases, leaving 22 bases not matched to a gene. The CDR3 has 18 amino acids. CDR3 amino acids: CASSGDKGAFFQSSEQFF. The CDR3 coding sequence is TGTGCCAGCAGCGGGGACAAGGGGGCATTTTTTCAGTCTAGTGAGCAGTTCTTC.

This clonotype was counted between two and nine times. This chain joins TRBV21-1 and TRBJ1-2. TRBV21-1 is described as a pseudogene. The CDR3 spans 12 residues. DNA of the CDR3: TGTGCCAGCAGCAAAGAAGCGTATGGCTACACCTTC. It encodes CASSKEAYGYTF.

The CDR3 DNA sequence: TGTGCCAGCAGTCGAGGCAGCACTGAAGCTTTCTTT. Translating it yields CASSRGSTEAFF. The genes are TRBV6-5 and TRBJ1-1; D call uncertain. The CDR3 covers 12 residues. Trimming stripped 5 bases from V and 4 bases from J, with 8 bases between. Germline assignment: CDR1 MNHEY and CDR2 SVGAGI.

The chain combines TRBV5-1 with TRBJ2-5; possible D gene TRBD2, 6 bases. The V end was cut by 1 base, the J end by 5 bases, with 9 bases between. From germline, CDR1 is SGHRS and CDR2 YFSETQ. CDR3 length: 13 amino acids. CDR3 protein: CASSLTSRETQYF. CDR3 DNA sequence: TGCGCCAGCAGCTTGACTAGCCGGGAGACCCAGTACTTC.

J is TRBJ2-1 and V is TRBV20-1, with TRBD2 identical over 10 bases. Per the germline V gene, CDR1 is DFQATT and CDR2 is SNEGSKA (reference sequence). After removal of 0 bases from V and 8 bases from J, the junction contained 7 bases not matched to a gene. This CDR3 contains 15 residues. The CDR3 reads CSARDVASGRYEQFF. CDR3 nucleotide sequence: TGCAGTGCTAGAGATGTTGCTAGCGGGAGATATGAGCAGTTCTTC.

The J gene is TRBJ2-4, the V gene TRBV9; 8 bases align to TRBD2. Near its end, the DNA agrees better with TRBJ2-7, so the J call may be wrong. CDR1 is SGDLS and CDR2 is YYNGEE in the germline V gene. CDR3 length equals 15 residues. The DNA for the CDR3 is TGTGCCAGCAGCGTAGGGCGGGGGGACAACTACGAGCAGTACTTC. It specifies CASSVGRGDNYEQYF.

This clonotype was picked up a small number of times. CDR3 protein: CASSGTRATNEKLFF. CDR3 coding DNA: TGTGCCAGCAGTGGAACACGAGCAACTAATGAAAAACTGTTTTTT. The gene calls are TRBV6-1 and TRBJ1-4; D remains unclear. The CDR3 spans 15 residues. Germline values: CDR1 MNHNS, CDR2 SASEGT. Trimming removed 4 bases from V and 0 bases from J, with 9 bases in between.

The genes are TRBV12-3 or TRBV12-4 and TRBJ2-2; 9 positions match TRBD2. The CDR3 is 14 amino acids. J gave up 4 bases and V 7 bases, and 4 bases lay outside the gene matches. The CDR3 nucleotides read TGTGCCAGCACGAATAGCGGGAGCACCGGGGAGCTGTTTTTT. This codes for CASTNSGSTGELFF.

The chain has TRBV11-2 and TRBJ2-3; 8 positions agree with TRBD1. V dropped 4 bases and J dropped 3; count of bases not matched to a gene: 6. Germline CDR1 reads SGHAT; CDR2 reads FQNNGV. The CDR3 extends over 15 amino acids. CDR3 region: CASSSPTGETDTQYF. The CDR3 nucleotides are TGTGCCAGCAGCTCCCCGACAGGGGAAACAGATACGCAGTATTTT. Based on the CDR3 plus reference TRBV11-2 and TRBJ2-3, the full variable domain is EAGVAQSPRYKIIEKRQSVAFWCNPISGHATLYWYQQILGQGPKLLIQFQNNGVVDDSQLPKDRFSAERLKGVDSTLKIQPAKLEDSAVYLCASSSPTGETDTQYFGPGTRLTVL.

This clonotype has just a few counts. The J gene is TRBJ1-6, the V gene TRBV12-3 or TRBV12-4, with TRBD1 identical over 10 bases. Losses at the gene ends were 6 bases for V and 7 bases for J; bases not matched to a gene: 6. The CDR3 is 15 residues long. DNA of the CDR3: TGTGCCAGCAGCCCTGTGGGACAGGGGAATTCACCCCTCCACTTT. Residues: CASSPVGQGNSPLHF.

The chain has TRBV19 and TRBJ2-7; maybe TRBD2 (5 bases). V lost 6 bases and J 3 bases, leaving 15 bases between the germline ends. This CDR3 region has 14 residues. Germline CDR1 LNHDA, CDR2 SQIVND (reference sequence). The CDR3 is CASSRGGDYYEQYF. For the CDR3, the DNA is TGTGCCAGTAGCCGGGGTGGTGACTACTACGAGCAGTACTTC.

This clonotype was detected a few times. This rearrangement joins TRBV21-1 to TRBJ2-7; the tabulated D call, TRBD1, remains unverified against the DNA. TRBV21-1 is flagged as a pseudogene. The CDR3 is 14 residues long. CDR3 sequence: CATKKQGARDEQYF. In DNA, the CDR3 is TGTGCCACCAAGAAACAGGGGGCAAGGGACGAGCAGTACTTC.

This clonotype is a singleton in its sample. The chain has TRBV5-1 and TRBJ2-7, with D tentatively TRBD2 (7 bases). There are 14 residues in the CDR3. Trimming stripped 4 bases from V and 2 bases from J, with 13 bases between. Germline loops: CDR1 SGHRS, CDR2 YFSETQ. The CDR3 nucleotides read TGCGCCAGCAGCCCCGGGGAGGGGGCCTACGAGCAGTACTTC. It translates to CASSPGEGAYEQYF. Supplemented by reference TRBV5-1 and TRBJ2-7, the full variable domain reads KAGVTQTPRYLIKTRGQQVTLSCSPISGHRSVSWYQQTPGQGLQFLFEYFSETQRNKGNFPGRFSGRQFSNSRSEMNVSTLELGDSALYLCASSPGEGAYEQYFGPGTRLTVT.

This clonotype has only a few counts. This rearrangement joins TRBV25-1 to TRBJ2-2, with D unresolved. V lost 8 bases, J lost 2 bases, and 12 bases lay in between. The CDR3 sequence is 14 residues long. The germline V gene encodes CDR1 MGHDK and CDR2 SYGVNS. CDR3 DNA: TGTGCCAGCGGGGTAGCCATTAACACCGGGGAGCTGTTTTTT. Translation: CASGVAINTGELFF.

This clonotype has a handful of counts. The rearrangement uses TRBV7-2 and TRBJ2-5, with a tentative D call TRBD2 (6 bases). The CDR3 is 14 amino acids. Trimming left V 5 bases short and J 1 base short, with 11 bases between. Germline assignment: CDR1 SGHTA and CDR2 FQGNSA. The CDR3: CASSRGTLQETQYF. The CDR3 region has the DNA TGTGCCAGCAGCCGCGGGACGCTCCAAGAGACCCAGTACTTC.

This clonotype was counted between two and nine times. The CDR3 loop reads CSVDTGASNQPQHF. The CDR3 coding sequence is TGCAGCGTCGATACAGGGGCAAGCAATCAGCCCCAGCATTTT. This sequence joins TRBV29-1 and TRBJ1-5; the match to TRBD1 covers 7 bases. After removal of 6 bases from V and 1 base from J, the junction contained 6 bases not matched to a gene. CDR3 size: 14 residues. Germline values: CDR1 SQVTM, CDR2 ANQGSEA.

The chain is built from TRBV20-1 and TRBJ2-1, with TRBD2 matching over 9 bases. In germline, CDR1 is DFQATT, CDR2 SNEGSKA (reference sequence). The CDR3 length is 16 residues. V lost 3 bases, J lost 2 bases, and 8 bases stayed unmatched. This CDR3 is CSASLRGGQTYNEQFF. The CDR3 DNA sequence: TGCAGTGCTAGCTTGCGGGGGGGCCAGACCTACAATGAGCAGTTCTTC.